This T cell receptor beta chain was sequenced for a study of T cell responses to AZD1222 COVID-19 vaccine. Findings and caveats of the study: Reportedly, nearly half the spike-specific TCRs target unmutated variant regions. Repertoire sampling occurred only after the peak T cell response. The study identified only six AZD1222 recipients as seropositive at baseline. Clonal diversity may have been underestimated, and the donors were mostly white British, with more females than males.

Only one count was recorded for this clone. Its antigen is undetermined. Generated by immunoSEQ multiplex PCR, the TCRdb table keeps only in-frame clones and is missing some. The data contain 100,000 to 150,000 clones, approximately 88% of them seen just once; the ten biggest clones take up more than 5.5%. CDR1 and CDR2 (germline): SEHNR, FQNEAQ (reference sequence). V lost 5 bases to trimming and J lost 0 bases, with 5 bases between them. This CDR3 contains 13 residues. Sequencing used peripheral blood, obtained on day 0 of AZD1222 vaccination. This chain links TRBV7-9 with TRBJ2-1, with D hard to call. This receptor was taken from an adult in good health. In DNA form, the CDR3 reads TGTGCCAGCAGCGGTAGCTCCTACAATGAGCAGTTCTTC. This translates into CASSGSSYNEQFF.